This TCR beta chain was identified during a study of cytomegalovirus exposure and HLA in healthy donors. Study-wide results and caveats: Analysis performed later showed TCR beta chains linked to HLA being more clonally expanded than equally common others. A later examination showed that TCR association rates differed by HLA locus, with DRB1 most and HLA-C fewest.

From germline, CDR1 is MNHEY and CDR2 SMNVEV (reference sequence). The ends were cut back, 5 bases at V and 1 base at J, with 11 bases in the middle. The CDR3 is 14 amino acids. This clone was seen a few times. Its antigen remains unknown. Vbeta (60) and Jbeta (13) primers were used in the PCR. Generated by immunoSEQ multiplex PCR, the TCRdb table keeps only in-frame clones and is missing some. The sample carries 100,000 to 150,000 clones, about 68% recorded once. This receptor was taken from a man aged 40-50 years in good health and CMV-seropositive. The sequenced material came from PBMCs. This chain joins TRBV27 and TRBJ1-1, with D unclear. DNA for the CDR3: TGTGCCAGCAGTCCATTGGCAGGGAACACTGAAGCTTTCTTT. This translates into CASSPLAGNTEAFF.